This T cell receptor (beta chain) was captured in a study of early T cells in non-severe SARS-CoV-2 infection. Study-level information: Investigators sequenced bulk RNA drawn from unsorted whole blood, and chains remained unpaired.

At least ten counts were recorded for this clonotype. No antigen is known for it. V lost 1 base to trimming and J lost 2 bases, with 13 bases between them. CDR1 is MGHRA, CDR2 YSYEKL, per germline. This CDR3 is 16 amino acids long. Unique molecular identifiers were affixed to single, distinct cDNA molecules. TCRdb ran MiXCR on the 5' RACE reads and lists one entry per CDR3 protein. The sample comprises some 96,000 distinct CDR3 sequences, approximately 13% of which are singletons, and over 2% rests with the top ten. Study findings and constraints: Matches to VDJdb favored anti-spike CD8 responses and missed private and CD4 specificities.

The source material was whole blood. The rearrangement links TRBV4-1 to TRBJ2-3; D is unresolved. This sequence was found in an adult who was a healthcare worker with PCR-confirmed SARS-CoV-2 infection or an uninfected control (not recorded which). DNA of the CDR3: TGCGCCAGCAGCCAAGTAAATCTAGTGTACACAGATACGCAGTATTTT. This gives the protein CASSQVNLVYTDTQYF.